The table lists the clone carrying this T cell receptor beta chain with a count of one. This CDR3 has 21 amino acids. Germline-derived CDR1 and CDR2 are ENHRY and SYGVKD. The J segment lost 0 bases and the V segment lost 6 bases, leaving 18 bases of the junction unmatched. This entry belongs to a study of blood T cell repertoires in COVID-19. TCRdb's table, derived via immunoSEQ multiplex PCR, lists solely in-frame clones and lacks some. The sample consists of more than 65,000 clones, roughly 77% of them appearing once. This sequence was found in a woman aged 65 to 85 with acute or convalescent COVID-19. The sequenced sample consisted of peripheral blood. This chain joins TRBV10-3 and TRBJ2-2; 11 nucleotides align to TRBD2. CDR3 sequence: CAIRETGTSGPDTANTGELFF. CDR3 DNA sequence: TGTGCCATCAGGGAGACCGGGACTAGCGGACCTGATACTGCGAACACCGGGGAGCTGTTTTTT.